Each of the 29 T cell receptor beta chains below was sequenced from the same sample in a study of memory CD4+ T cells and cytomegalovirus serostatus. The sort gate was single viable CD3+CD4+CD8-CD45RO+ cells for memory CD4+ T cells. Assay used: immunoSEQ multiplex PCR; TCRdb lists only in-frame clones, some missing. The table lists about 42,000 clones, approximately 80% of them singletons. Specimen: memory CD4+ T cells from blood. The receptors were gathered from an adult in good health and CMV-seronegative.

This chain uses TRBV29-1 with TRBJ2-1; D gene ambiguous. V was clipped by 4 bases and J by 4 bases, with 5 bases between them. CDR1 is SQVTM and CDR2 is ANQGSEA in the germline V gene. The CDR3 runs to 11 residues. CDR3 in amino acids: CSVAKYNEQFF. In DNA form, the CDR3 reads TGCAGCGTTGCGAAGTACAATGAGCAGTTCTTC.

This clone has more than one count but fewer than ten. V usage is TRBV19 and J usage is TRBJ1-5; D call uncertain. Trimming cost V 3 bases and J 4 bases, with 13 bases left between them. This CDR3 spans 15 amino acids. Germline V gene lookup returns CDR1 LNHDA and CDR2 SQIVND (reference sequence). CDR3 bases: TGTGCCAGTAGTATGATTTTGGGTTTTAATCAGCCCCAGCATTTT. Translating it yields CASSMILGFNQPQHF.

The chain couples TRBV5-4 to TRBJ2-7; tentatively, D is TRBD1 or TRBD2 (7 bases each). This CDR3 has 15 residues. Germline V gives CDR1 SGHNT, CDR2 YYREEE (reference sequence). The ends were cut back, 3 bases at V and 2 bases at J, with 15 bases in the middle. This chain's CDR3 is CASSSHPGGAYEQYF. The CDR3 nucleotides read TGTGCCAGCAGCTCTCATCCAGGGGGGGCCTACGAGCAGTACTTC.

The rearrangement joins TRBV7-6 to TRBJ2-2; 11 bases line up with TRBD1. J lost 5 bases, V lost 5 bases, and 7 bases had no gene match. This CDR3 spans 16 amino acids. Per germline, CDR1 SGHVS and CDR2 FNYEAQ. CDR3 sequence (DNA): TGTGCCAGCAGCCTAGGGACAGGGGGGTCTACCGGGGAGCTGTTTTTT. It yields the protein CASSLGTGGSTGELFF.

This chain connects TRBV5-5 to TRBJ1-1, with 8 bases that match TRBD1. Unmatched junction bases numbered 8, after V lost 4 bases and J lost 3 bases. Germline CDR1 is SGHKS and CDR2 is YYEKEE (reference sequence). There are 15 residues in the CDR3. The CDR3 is CASSAQGAFDTEAFF. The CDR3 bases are TGTGCCAGCAGCGCTCAGGGGGCGTTTGACACTGAAGCTTTCTTT.

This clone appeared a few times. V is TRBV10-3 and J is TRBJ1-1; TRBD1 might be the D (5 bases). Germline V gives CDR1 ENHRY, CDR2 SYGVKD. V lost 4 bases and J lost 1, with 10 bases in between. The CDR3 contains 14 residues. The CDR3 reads CAISGGQKNTEAFF. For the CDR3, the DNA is TGTGCCATCAGTGGCGGACAAAAGAACACTGAAGCTTTCTTT.

The CDR3 nucleotides are TGTGCCAGTAGCCAGTTTTACTATGGCTACACCTTC. Residues: CASSQFYYGYTF. The chain combines TRBV19 with TRBJ1-2; D gene ambiguous. The length of the CDR3 is 12 residues. The V gene lost 6 bases and the J gene lost 3 bases, with 8 bases spanning the gap. In germline, CDR1 is LNHDA, CDR2 SQIVND (reference sequence). The entire variable domain, with the rest obtained from reference TRBV19 and TRBJ1-2, is as follows: DGGITQSPKYLFRKEGQNVTLSCEQNLNHDAMYWYRQDPGQGLRLIYYSQIVNDFQKGDIAEGYSVSREKKESFPLTVTSAQKNPTAFYLCASSQFYYGYTFGSGTRLTVV.

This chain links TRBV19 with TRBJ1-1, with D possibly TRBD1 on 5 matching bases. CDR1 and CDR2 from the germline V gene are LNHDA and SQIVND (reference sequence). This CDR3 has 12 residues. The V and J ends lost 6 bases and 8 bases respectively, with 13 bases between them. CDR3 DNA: TGTGCCAGTAGAAGAAGCAGGGCCGAAGCTTTCTTT. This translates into CASRRSRAEAFF.

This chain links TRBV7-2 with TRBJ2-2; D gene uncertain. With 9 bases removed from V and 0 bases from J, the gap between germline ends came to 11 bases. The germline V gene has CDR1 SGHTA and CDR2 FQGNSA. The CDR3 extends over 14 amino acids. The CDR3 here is CARGSPTNTGELFF. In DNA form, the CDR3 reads TGTGCCAGGGGCTCACCAACGAACACCGGGGAGCTGTTTTTT.

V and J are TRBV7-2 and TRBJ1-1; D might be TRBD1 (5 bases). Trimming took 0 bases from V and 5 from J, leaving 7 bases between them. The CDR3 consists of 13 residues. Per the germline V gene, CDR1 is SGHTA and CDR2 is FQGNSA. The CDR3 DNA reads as TGTGCCAGCAGCTTAGCACGGGGGACTGAAGCTTTCTTT. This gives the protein CASSLARGTEAFF.

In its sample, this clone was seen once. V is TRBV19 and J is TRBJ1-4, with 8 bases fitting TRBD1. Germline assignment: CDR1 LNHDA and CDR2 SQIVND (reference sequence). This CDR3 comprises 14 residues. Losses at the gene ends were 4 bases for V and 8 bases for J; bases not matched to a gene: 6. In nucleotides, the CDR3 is TGTGCCAGTAGTACCAGGGGGCTGGGGGAAAAACTGTTTTTT. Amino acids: CASSTRGLGEKLFF. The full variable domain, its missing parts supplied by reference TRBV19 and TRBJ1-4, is DGGITQSPKYLFRKEGQNVTLSCEQNLNHDAMYWYRQDPGQGLRLIYYSQIVNDFQKGDIAEGYSVSREKKESFPLTVTSAQKNPTAFYLCASSTRGLGEKLFFGSGTQLSVL.

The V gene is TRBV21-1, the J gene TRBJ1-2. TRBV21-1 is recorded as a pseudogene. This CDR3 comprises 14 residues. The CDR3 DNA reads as TGTGCCAGCAGCAAAGCAGGTAGGAACTATGGCTACACCTTC. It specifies CASSKAGRNYGYTF.

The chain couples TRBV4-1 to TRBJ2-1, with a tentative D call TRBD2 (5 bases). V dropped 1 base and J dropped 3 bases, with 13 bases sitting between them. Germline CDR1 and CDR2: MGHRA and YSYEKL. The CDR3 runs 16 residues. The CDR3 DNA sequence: TGCGCCAGCAGCCAAGGTCTTAGCGCCGTCTACAATGAGCAGTTCTTC. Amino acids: CASSQGLSAVYNEQFF.

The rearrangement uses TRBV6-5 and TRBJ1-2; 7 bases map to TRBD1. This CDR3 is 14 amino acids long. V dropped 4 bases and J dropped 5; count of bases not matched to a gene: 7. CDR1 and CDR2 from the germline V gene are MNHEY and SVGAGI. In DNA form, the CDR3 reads TGTGCCAGCAGTTGGAGACAGGGATCTTATGGCTACACCTTC. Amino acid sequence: CASSWRQGSYGYTF.

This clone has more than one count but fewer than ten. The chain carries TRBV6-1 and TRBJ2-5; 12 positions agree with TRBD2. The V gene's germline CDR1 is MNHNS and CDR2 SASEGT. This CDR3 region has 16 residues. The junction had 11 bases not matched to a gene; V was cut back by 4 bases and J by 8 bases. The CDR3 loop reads CASSVVGLAGGHTQYF. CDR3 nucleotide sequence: TGTGCCAGCAGTGTAGTTGGGCTAGCGGGGGGGCATACCCAGTACTTC.

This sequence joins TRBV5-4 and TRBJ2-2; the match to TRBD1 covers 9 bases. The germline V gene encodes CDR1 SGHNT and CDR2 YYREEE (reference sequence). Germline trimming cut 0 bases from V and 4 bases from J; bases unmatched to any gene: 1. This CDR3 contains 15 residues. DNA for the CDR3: TGTGCCAGCAGCTTGGTACAGGGGGCCACCGGGGAGCTGTTTTTT. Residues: CASSLVQGATGELFF. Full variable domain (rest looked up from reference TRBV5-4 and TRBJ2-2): ETGVTQSPTHLIKTRGQQVTLRCSSQSGHNTVSWYQQALGQGPQFIFQYYREEENGRGNFPPRFSGLQFPNYSSELNVNALELDDSALYLCASSLVQGATGELFFGEGSRLTVL.

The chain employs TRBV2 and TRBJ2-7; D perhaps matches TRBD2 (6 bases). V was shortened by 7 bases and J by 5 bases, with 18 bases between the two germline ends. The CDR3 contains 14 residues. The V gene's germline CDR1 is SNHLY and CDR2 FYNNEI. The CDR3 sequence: CASTAGPGINEQYF. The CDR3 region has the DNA TGTGCCAGCACGGCGGGGCCGGGGATCAACGAGCAGTACTTC.

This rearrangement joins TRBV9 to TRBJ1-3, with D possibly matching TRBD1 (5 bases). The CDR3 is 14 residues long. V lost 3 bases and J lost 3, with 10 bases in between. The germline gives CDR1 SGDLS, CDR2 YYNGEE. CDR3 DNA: TGTGCCAGCAGCGGATCGACAGTTGGAAACACCATATATTTT. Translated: CASSGSTVGNTIYF.

The CDR3 DNA reads TGTGCCAGTAGTATACCCAGGGGCGAGCAGTACTTC. It specifies CASSIPRGEQYF. This chain connects TRBV19 to TRBJ2-7, with D perhaps matching TRBD1 (6 bases). Trimming removed 2 bases from V and 6 bases from J, with 8 bases in between. The CDR3 contains 12 residues. CDR1 is LNHDA, CDR2 SQIVND, per germline (reference sequence).

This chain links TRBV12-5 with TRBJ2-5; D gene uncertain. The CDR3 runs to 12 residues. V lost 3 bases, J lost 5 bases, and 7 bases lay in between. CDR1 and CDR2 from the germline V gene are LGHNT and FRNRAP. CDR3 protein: CASGFYLETQYF. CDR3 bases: TGTGCTAGTGGTTTTTATTTGGAGACCCAGTACTTC.

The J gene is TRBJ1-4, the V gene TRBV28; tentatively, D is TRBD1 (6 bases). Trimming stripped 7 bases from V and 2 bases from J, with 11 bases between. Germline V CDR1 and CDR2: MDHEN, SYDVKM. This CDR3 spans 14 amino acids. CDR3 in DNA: TGTGCCAGCAAACCGGGGGCGACTAATGAAAAACTGTTTTTT. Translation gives CASKPGATNEKLFF.

Here the CDR3 DNA reads TGTGCCAGCAGCTTAGATAATGAACCGGACAACTTCTTT. Its protein is CASSLDNEPDNFF. The chain combines TRBV11-2 with TRBJ1-1; a possible D gene is TRBD1 (5 bases). V was pared by 0 bases and J by 14 bases, with 16 bases between. The CDR3 consists of 13 residues. CDR1 and CDR2 from the germline V gene are SGHAT and FQNNGV.

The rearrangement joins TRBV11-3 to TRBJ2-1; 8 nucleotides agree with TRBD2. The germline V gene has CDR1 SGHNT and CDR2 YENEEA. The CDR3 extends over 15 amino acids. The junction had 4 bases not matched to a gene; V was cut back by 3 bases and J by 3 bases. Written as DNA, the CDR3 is TGTGCCAGCAGCTTGGGCGGGGGGAACTACAATGAGCAGTTCTTC. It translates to CASSLGGGNYNEQFF.

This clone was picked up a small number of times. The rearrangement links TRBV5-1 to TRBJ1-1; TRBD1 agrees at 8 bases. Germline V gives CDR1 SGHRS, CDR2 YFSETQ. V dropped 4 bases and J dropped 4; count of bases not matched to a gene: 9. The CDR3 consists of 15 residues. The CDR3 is CASSMGQADGTEAFF. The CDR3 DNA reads TGCGCCAGCAGCATGGGACAGGCGGATGGCACTGAAGCTTTCTTT.

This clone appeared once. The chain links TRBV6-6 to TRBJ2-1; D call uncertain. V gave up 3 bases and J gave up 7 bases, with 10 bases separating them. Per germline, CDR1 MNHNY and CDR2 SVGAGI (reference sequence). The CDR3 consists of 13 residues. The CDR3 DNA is TGTGCCAGCAGTTATAGGGATATAAATGAGCAGTTCTTC. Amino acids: CASSYRDINEQFF.

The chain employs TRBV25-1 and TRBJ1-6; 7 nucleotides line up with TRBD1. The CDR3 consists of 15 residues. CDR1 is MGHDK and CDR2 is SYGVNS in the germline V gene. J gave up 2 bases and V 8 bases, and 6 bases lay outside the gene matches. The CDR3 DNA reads TGTGCCAGCGAAAAGGGACAGACCTATAATTCACCCCTCCACTTT. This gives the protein CASEKGQTYNSPLHF. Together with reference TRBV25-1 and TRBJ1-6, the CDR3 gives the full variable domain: EADIYQTPRYLVIGTGKKITLECSQTMGHDKMYWYQQDPGMELHLIHYSYGVNSTEKGDLSSESTVSRIRTEHFPLTLESARPSHTSQYLCASEKGQTYNSPLHFGNGTRLTVT.

The CDR3 region has the DNA TGTGCCATCAGTGTCCTAAAGGAGGGGTCGTGCCCCGCCTACGAGCAGTACTTC. It yields the protein CAISVLKEGSCPAYEQYF. The V call is TRBV10-3, the J call TRBJ2-7, with D possibly matching TRBD2 (6 bases). The V end was cut by 4 bases, the J end by 2 bases, with 24 bases between. The CDR3 sequence is 18 residues long. From germline, CDR1 is ENHRY and CDR2 SYGVKD.

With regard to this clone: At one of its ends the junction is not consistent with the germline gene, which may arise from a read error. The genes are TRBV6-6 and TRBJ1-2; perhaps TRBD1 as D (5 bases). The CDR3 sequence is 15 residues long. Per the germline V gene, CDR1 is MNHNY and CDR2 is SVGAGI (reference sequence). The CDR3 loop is CASSYSISAQAKKSF. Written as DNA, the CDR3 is TGTGCCAGCAGTTACTCAATTTCGGCACAGGCCAAAAAATCATTC.

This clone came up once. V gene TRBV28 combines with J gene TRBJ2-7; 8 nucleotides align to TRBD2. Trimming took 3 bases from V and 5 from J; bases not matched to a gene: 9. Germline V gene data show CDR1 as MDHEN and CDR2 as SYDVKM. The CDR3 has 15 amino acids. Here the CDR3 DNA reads TGTGCCAGCAGTTTGGATAGCGGGGTAAGGGACGAGCAGTACTTC. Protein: CASSLDSGVRDEQYF.